The 14 T cell receptor beta chains below all came from one sample that was sequenced in a study of T cells in Graves' hyperthyroidism and ophthalmopathy (dated by TCRdb to about 2019). Receptors were amplified or captured by multiplex PCR. The run used an Illumina HiSeq 2000. Amplification of TCR beta CDR3 regions was carried out from RNA transcripts. The TCR CDR3 was subjected to a first round of RT-PCR using the HTBI primer set and the Qiagen OneStep RT-PCR kit. The public reads were reanalyzed by TCRdb: fastp trimming at Q25, MiXCR alignment, in-frame beta chains only. For every CDR3 protein sequence, its rows merge into one entry that carries the most common genes and DNA. This sample holds about 560,000 distinct CDR3 sequences; around 16% were observed only once. Around 7.5% of the sample is in the top ten clones. Sequencing was done on a sample of blood. These receptors all come from a woman under 40 with Graves' hyperthyroidism.

The CDR3 here is CASFGSGTSYNEQYF. In nucleotides, the CDR3 is TGTGCCAGCTTCGGGAGCGGGACCTCCTACAATGAGCAGTACTTC. The chain has TRBV6-1 and TRBJ2-1; the match to TRBD2 covers 7 bases. The end of the DNA fits TRBJ2-7 better, so the J call may be wrong. The CDR3 covers 15 residues. In germline, CDR1 is MNHNS, CDR2 SASEGT.

V gene TRBV20-1 combines with J gene TRBJ1-5; 9 bases agree with TRBD1. The CDR3 covers 14 residues. Trimming took 5 bases from V and 7 from J; bases not matched to a gene: 9. Germline-derived CDR1 and CDR2 are DFQATT and SNEGSKA (reference sequence). The CDR3 is CSASDRGGLQPQHF. The CDR3 nucleotides are TGCAGTGCTTCGGACAGGGGAGGTTTGCAGCCCCAGCATTTT.

This clonotype was observed at least ten times. The chain joins TRBV2 to TRBJ1-1; TRBD1 might be the D (5 bases). Germline values: CDR1 SNHLY, CDR2 FYNNEI. Trimming shortened V by 7 bases and J by 0 bases, and 15 bases separated the two germline ends. CDR3 length equals 15 residues. CDR3 residues: CASTAVGGMNTEAFF. The DNA of the CDR3 is TGTGCCAGCACCGCCGTTGGGGGAATGAACACTGAAGCTTTCTTT. The variable domain in full, completed from reference TRBV2 and TRBJ1-1, reads EPEVTQTPSHQVTQMGQEVILRCVPISNHLYFYWYRQILGQKVEFLVSFYNNEISEKSEIFDDQFSVERPDGSNFTLKIRSTKLEDSAMYFCASTAVGGMNTEAFFGQGTRLTVV.

There are many counts of this clonotype. This chain joins TRBV20-1 and TRBJ2-7; TRBD2 aligns across 11 bases. The germline gives CDR1 DFQATT, CDR2 SNEGSKA (reference sequence). The CDR3 runs 16 residues. After removal of 0 bases from V and 5 bases from J, the junction contained 9 bases not matched to a gene. CDR3 in amino acids: CSARDILAGEAHEQYF. The CDR3 coding sequence is TGCAGTGCTAGAGATATACTAGCGGGAGAAGCCCACGAGCAGTACTTC.

The chain combines TRBV20-1 with TRBJ2-2, with TRBD2 identical over 13 bases. Per germline, CDR1 DFQATT and CDR2 SNEGSKA (reference sequence). V lost 6 bases, J lost 0 bases, and 4 bases stayed unmatched. The CDR3 consists of 16 residues. CDR3 amino acids: CSARTSGRTNTGELFF. The CDR3 DNA follows: TGCAGTGCACGGACTAGCGGGAGAACGAACACCGGGGAGCTGTTTTTT.

This clonotype turned up a few times. V is TRBV12-3 or TRBV12-4 and J is TRBJ2-7; 12 bases agree with TRBD1. Trimming cost V 0 bases and J 7 bases; bases outside gene matches: 4. The CDR3 extends over 15 amino acids. CDR3 residues: CASSLAGQGAGEQYF. DNA for the CDR3: TGTGCCAGCAGTTTAGCGGGACAGGGGGCTGGTGAGCAGTACTTC.

This sequence joins TRBV19 and TRBJ2-1, with D hard to call. Per the germline V gene, CDR1 is LNHDA and CDR2 is SQIVND (reference sequence). V was pared by 5 bases and J by 4 bases, with 6 bases between. This CDR3 spans 12 amino acids. CDR3: CASSGPYNEQFF. In DNA, the CDR3 is TGTGCCAGTAGTGGCCCTTACAATGAGCAGTTCTTC.

This clonotype has at least ten counts. The CDR3 loop reads CASSLRVHGTEAFF. The CDR3 region has the DNA TGTGCCAGCAGCTTAAGAGTGCACGGGACTGAAGCTTTCTTT. The V call is TRBV7-2, the J call TRBJ1-1; D uncertain. V lost 2 bases to trimming and J lost 5 bases, with 12 bases between them. This CDR3 is 14 amino acids long. Germline lookup yields CDR1 SGHTA and CDR2 FQGNSA.

This clonotype was seen more than once but under ten times. An end of the junction does not agree with germline; a read error may underlie this. CDR3 in amino acids: CASSFHRSPSYNGQFF. The CDR3 nucleotides read TGTGCCAGCAGTTTTCACAGAAGTCCCTCCTACAATGGGCAGTTCTTC. The chain joins TRBV27 to TRBJ2-1; D remains ambiguous. This CDR3 spans 16 amino acids. CDR1 is MNHEY, CDR2 SMNVEV, per germline (reference sequence).

The chain employs TRBV20-1 and TRBJ2-5; D not resolved. This CDR3 contains 12 residues. The V end lost 4 bases, the J end lost 4 bases, and 10 bases lay between the germline ends. Germline assignment: CDR1 DFQATT and CDR2 SNEGSKA (reference sequence). CDR3 in amino acids: CSATPEAETQYF. The CDR3 bases are TGCAGTGCTACTCCCGAAGCAGAGACCCAGTACTTC.

The table lists this clonotype with a few counts. The chain has TRBV5-1 and TRBJ2-3; TRBD1 matches 7 bases. Germline CDR1 is SGHRS and CDR2 is YFSETQ. V was pared by 2 bases and J by 0 bases, with 6 bases of the junction left unmatched. This CDR3 region has 16 residues. The chain's CDR3 is CASSFGTDFSTDTQYF. The DNA of the CDR3 is TGCGCCAGCAGCTTCGGGACAGATTTTAGCACAGATACGCAGTATTTT.

This clonotype has more than one count but fewer than ten. The V and J genes are TRBV4-1 and TRBJ2-7, with TRBD2 as a possible D gene (7 bases). The V end lost 6 bases, the J end lost 2 bases, and 11 bases lay between the germline ends. Per germline, CDR1 MGHRA and CDR2 YSYEKL. This CDR3 has 13 residues. The CDR3 DNA is TGCGCCAGCAGTGGGGGGGCCGCCTACGAGCAGTACTTC. Its translation is CASSGGAAYEQYF.

This clonotype was observed many times. The V and J genes are TRBV6-2 or TRBV6-3 and TRBJ1-3, with no clear D. Germline CDR1 and CDR2: MNHEY and SVGEGT. The CDR3 spans 14 residues. The V gene lost 6 bases and the J gene lost 2 bases, with 11 bases spanning the gap. The DNA for the CDR3 is TGTGCCAGCAGACCGAGGTATCCTGGAAACACCATATATTTT. Its translation: CASRPRYPGNTIYF.

This clonotype was counted many times. V usage is TRBV30 and J usage is TRBJ1-2, with D unclear. Germline values: CDR1 GTSNPN, CDR2 SVGIG (reference sequence). There are 12 residues in the CDR3. V lost 1 base, J lost 0 bases, and 3 bases lay in between. The CDR3 sequence is CAWSGSNYGYTF. In DNA, the CDR3 is TGTGCCTGGAGTGGTTCTAACTATGGCTACACCTTC.